This T cell receptor (beta chain) was sequenced for a study of metastatic and nonmetastatic thyroid tumors. Study-wide results and caveats: It was reported that TCR beta diversity was significantly higher in malignant thyroid tumors than benign nodules, in blood and tumor.

In the authors' methods: The study took CDR3 differences across clinicopathological groups and made a distant-metastasis classifier for papillary thyroid cancer from them. TCRdb ran MiXCR on the PCR reads. The V and J calls and clone size come from TCRdb's table, not from the authors' own analysis. The table records 20,000 to 30,000 clones, about an eighth of them present only once. Turning to this clone: Its specificity is unknown.

Thyroid surgery had not been preceded by any treatment in any patient. V shed 4 bases, J shed 5 bases, and the junction held 4 bases outside the gene matches. This CDR3 spans 14 amino acids. Sequencing input: blood. The sequence was collected from a female donor with papillary thyroid cancer or a benign thyroid nodule (not recorded which). Some clones in this sample may be carry-over from other donors' samples. The chain couples TRBV12-3 or TRBV12-4 to TRBJ2-1; 8 nucleotides match TRBD1. The CDR3 here is CASSSKTGDNEQFF. As DNA, the CDR3 is TGTGCCAGCAGTTCGAAGACAGGGGACAATGAGCAGTTCTTC.